This TCR beta chain was documented in a study of brain metastases from non-small cell lung cancer. Regarding the study as a whole: Brain metastases had lower T-cell infiltration than primary tumors. Metastases had sparse T cells but largely shared repertoires with primaries.

This CDR3 region has 12 residues. Germline CDR1 SGHDT, CDR2 YYEEEE. The ends were cut back, 0 bases at V and 7 bases at J, with 7 bases in the middle. The repertoire was sequenced with immunoSEQ multiplex PCR; TCRdb's copy has only in-frame clones and lacks some. There are 4,500 to 6,000 clones in the sample; around three quarters occur only once, and around 6% lies in the top ten. Regarding this clone: Its antigen remains unknown.

The sequence was obtained from a donor aged 40 or over with non-small cell lung cancer. This chain uses TRBV5-6 with TRBJ2-5; no clear D. Sequencing used primary lung tumor tissue. CDR3 loop: CASSLGQWTQYF. The DNA of the CDR3 is TGTGCCAGCAGCTTGGGTCAGTGGACCCAGTACTTC.